The source of this T cell receptor beta chain is a study of CD8 T cells in Susac syndrome. Whole-study findings and limits: As acknowledged by the study, its TCR sequencing and HLA analysis included a relatively small number of individuals.

Sequencing of TCR beta drew on CD8+ and CD4+ T cells from blood. Negative isolation yielded CD4+ and CD8+ T cells, and FACS enriched TEMRA cells. Worth noting for this clonotype: Its antigen is currently unknown.

This CDR3 has 15 residues. Germline loops: CDR1 GTSNPN, CDR2 SVGIG (reference sequence). Losses at the gene ends were 6 bases for V and 5 bases for J; bases not matched to a gene: 13. With random hexamers, reverse transcription was performed on about 0.5 to 1 ug of RNA. Multiplex PCR with immunoSEQ amplified the TCR beta CDR3 across 54 Vbeta and 13 Jbeta. TCRdb re-called the immunoSEQ multiplex PCR reads with MiXCR, one entry per CDR3 protein. The profile shows some 260,000 distinct CDR3 sequences, 70% to 90% of them singletons. The chain combines TRBV30 with TRBJ1-1; TRBD1 agrees at 9 bases. Sequencing input: CD8+ T cells from PBMCs. The receptor was isolated from a human donor with multiple sclerosis. The chain's CDR3 is CACNGDREGETEAFF. The CDR3 bases are TGTGCCTGTAACGGGGACAGGGAGGGGGAAACTGAAGCTTTCTTT. Full variable domain (missing parts from reference TRBV30 and TRBJ1-1): SQTIHQWPATLVQPVGSPLSLECTVEGTSNPNLYWYRQAAGRGLQLLFYSVGIGQISSEVPQNLSASRPQDRQFILSSKKLLLSDSGFYLCACNGDREGETEAFFGQGTRLTVV.